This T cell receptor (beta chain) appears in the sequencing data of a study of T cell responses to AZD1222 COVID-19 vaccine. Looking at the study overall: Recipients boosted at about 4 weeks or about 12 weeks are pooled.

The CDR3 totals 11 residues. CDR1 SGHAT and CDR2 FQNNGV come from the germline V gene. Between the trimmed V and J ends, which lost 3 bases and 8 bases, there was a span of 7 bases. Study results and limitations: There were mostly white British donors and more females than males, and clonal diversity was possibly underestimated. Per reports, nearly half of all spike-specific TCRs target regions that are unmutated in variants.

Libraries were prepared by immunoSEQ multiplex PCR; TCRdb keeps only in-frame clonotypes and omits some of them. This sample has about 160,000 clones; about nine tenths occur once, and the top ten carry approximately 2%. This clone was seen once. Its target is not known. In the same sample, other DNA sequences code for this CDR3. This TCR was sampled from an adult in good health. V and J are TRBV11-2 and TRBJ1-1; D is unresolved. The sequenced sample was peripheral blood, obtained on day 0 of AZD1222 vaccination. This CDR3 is CASSLGGEAFF. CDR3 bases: TGTGCCAGCAGCTTGGGCGGGGAAGCTTTCTTT.